The clone carrying this T cell receptor beta chain qualifies as hyperexpanded. Its antigen is still unknown. Sequencing used immunoSEQ multiplex PCR; TCRdb keeps in-frame clones, though not all of them. The repertoire holds roughly 1,100 clones, with about a fifth as singletons. Germline CDR1 MNHGY, CDR2 SAAAGT. J gave up 6 bases and V 7 bases, and 5 bases lay outside the gene matches. The CDR3 runs to 14 residues. This specimen belongs to a study of T cells in localized non-small cell lung cancer. Broader study findings: Of the tissues analyzed, uninvolved adjacent lung showed maximal T cell clonality, greater than tumor. Adjacent lung had a median around 60 of the 100 largest tumor clones. Because sequencing included only one region (of the tumor), heterogeneity remains possible.

Atypia-free adjacent lung came from at least 2 cm beyond the tumor margin. The chain joins TRBV6-8 to TRBJ2-1; 11 bases line up with TRBD1. This sequence was found in a female donor of 60 years or more with stage I squamous cell lung carcinoma. The sample was normal lung tissue next to the tumor, taken before any cancer treatment. The CDR3 is CASNTGTGGNEQFF. DNA of the CDR3: TGTGCCAGCAACACCGGGACAGGGGGCAATGAGCAGTTCTTC.